This passage covers 27 T cell receptor beta chains from one sample sequenced in a study of T cells expressing NK-cell markers. TCRdb processed the 5' RACE reads again and assigns one entry to each CDR3 protein, with no DNA. The sample holds over 150,000 distinct CDR3 sequences. Material for sequencing was blood T cells: a sorted CD56 or NKG2C T cell subset, CD4+ or CD8+ T cells, or bulk PBMC T cells (not recorded which). These receptors all come from a woman between 45 and 65 years old in good health.

The rearrangement uses TRBV4-1 and TRBJ2-2. The CDR3 totals 15 residues. CDR1 MGHRA and CDR2 YSYEKL come from the germline V gene. CDR3 in amino acids: CASSHPDGFTGELFF.

The J gene is TRBJ2-3, the V gene TRBV7-2; with no DNA, the TCRdb D assignment of TRBD2 cannot be verified. Germline values: CDR1 SGHTA, CDR2 FQGNSA. The CDR3 is 16 residues long. This CDR3 is CASSFESGSGTDTQYF.

The chain couples TRBV7-9 to TRBJ2-4; there is no DNA to check the TCRdb D call of TRBD1. Germline V gives CDR1 SEHNR, CDR2 FQNEAQ (reference sequence). The CDR3 runs 13 residues. CDR3 loop: CASSPRQKNIQYF.

The V call is TRBV2, the J call TRBJ2-4; TCRdb indicates TRBD1, and absent DNA this call remains unverified. The CDR3 has 15 residues. Germline CDR1 is SNHLY and CDR2 is FYNNEI. The CDR3: CASSELGAGENIQYF.

CDR3 region: CASSQDPGPTEAFF. The chain recombines TRBV4-1 with TRBJ1-1. Looked up from germline, CDR1 is MGHRA and CDR2 is YSYEKL. The CDR3 has 14 amino acids.

The chain employs TRBV20-1 and TRBJ2-7; TCRdb picks TRBD2, but there is no DNA to check that call. The V gene's germline CDR1 is DFQATT and CDR2 SNEGSKA (reference sequence). The CDR3 sequence is 16 residues long. The CDR3 sequence is CSARDKEAGGPYEQDF.

This chain links TRBV10-3 with TRBJ1-2; TCRdb returns TRBD1, unconfirmable since there is no DNA. The CDR3 sequence is 15 residues long. Germline assignment: CDR1 ENHRY and CDR2 SYGVKD. The CDR3 loop is CAISESRTDGEGYTF.

The chain has TRBV6-5 and TRBJ2-7; TCRdb proposes TRBD1, but this gene call is untestable without DNA. Germline CDR1 MNHEY, CDR2 SVGAGI. This CDR3 spans 15 amino acids. This CDR3 reads CASSYASGGIYEQYF.

The chain joins TRBV10-3 to TRBJ2-1. The V gene's germline CDR1 is ENHRY and CDR2 SYGVKD. The CDR3 is 14 amino acids. CDR3 sequence reads: CAISESPSNNEQFF.

V gene TRBV24-1 combines with J gene TRBJ2-1; TCRdb lists TRBD2, though no DNA is available to test this call. The CDR3 is 17 amino acids. Germline V gene data show CDR1 as KGHDR and CDR2 as SFDVKD. The CDR3: CATSGPDSYNSYNEQFF.

V and J are TRBV27 and TRBJ2-7; TCRdb proposes TRBD1, but this gene call is untestable without DNA. Germline V gene lookup returns CDR1 MNHEY and CDR2 SMNVEV (reference sequence). The CDR3 loop spans 14 amino acids. CDR3 loop: CASSLIGDAGEQYF.

This chain uses TRBV6-2 or TRBV6-3 with TRBJ2-7. Germline V gives CDR1 MNHEY, CDR2 SVGEGT. CDR3 length: 11 amino acids. The CDR3 here is CASSAPYEQYF.

V is TRBV20-1 and J is TRBJ2-1. The CDR3 totals 14 residues. Germline assignment: CDR1 DFQATT and CDR2 SNEGSKA (reference sequence). CDR3 amino acids: CSASPTLKYNEQFF.

The CDR3 reads CASSLPLTDTQYF. J is TRBJ2-3 and V is TRBV4-1. This CDR3 spans 13 amino acids. Germline V gene data show CDR1 as MGHRA and CDR2 as YSYEKL.

The V and J genes are TRBV11-1 and TRBJ2-1; TCRdb's D call, TRBD1, is unchecked because there is no DNA. Germline assignment: CDR1 SGHAT and CDR2 FQDESV (reference sequence). The length of the CDR3 is 14 residues. This chain's CDR3 is CASSPGGGMDEQFF.

This chain joins TRBV6-4 and TRBJ2-1; TCRdb names TRBD1, which stays unverified in the absence of DNA. The CDR3 is made up of 16 amino acids. CDR1 is MRHNA, CDR2 SNTAGT, per germline. CDR3 sequence reads: CASSDSHRLSYNEQFF.

The chain recombines TRBV12-3 or TRBV12-4 with TRBJ1-1; TCRdb's assignment of TRBD1 cannot be checked, as there is no DNA. This CDR3 comprises 13 residues. The CDR3: CASRDQGDPEAFF.

The J gene is TRBJ2-1, the V gene TRBV29-1; TCRdb proposes TRBD2, but this gene call is untestable without DNA. The CDR3 loop spans 15 amino acids. Germline V gene data show CDR1 as SQVTM and CDR2 as ANQGSEA. The CDR3 loop is CSSRDVDSPYNEQFF.

This rearrangement joins TRBV12-3 or TRBV12-4 to TRBJ2-7. The CDR3 spans 13 residues. The CDR3 is CASTESSSYEQYF.

V gene TRBV16 combines with J gene TRBJ2-2; TCRdb's D gene call, TRBD1, goes unchecked for lack of DNA. The CDR3 covers 14 residues. Per the germline V gene, CDR1 is KGHSY and CDR2 is FQNENV. The CDR3: CASSRGSPPGELFF.

CDR3 sequence reads: CASRGTGFYNEQFF. The chain joins TRBV4-1 to TRBJ2-1; TCRdb outputs TRBD1, but without DNA this stays unchecked. The V gene's germline CDR1 is MGHRA and CDR2 YSYEKL. The CDR3 loop spans 14 amino acids.

The rearrangement links TRBV7-3 to TRBJ2-3; lacking DNA, the TRBD2 call made by TCRdb goes unchecked. This CDR3 spans 15 amino acids. The germline V gene has CDR1 SGHTA and CDR2 FQGTGA. CDR3 sequence: CASSIGTSGTDTQYF.

The chain employs TRBV7-9 and TRBJ2-1. Germline CDR1 is SEHNR and CDR2 is FQNEAQ (reference sequence). The CDR3 is 13 residues long. CDR3 in amino acids: CATLREGLYEQFF.

The chain recombines TRBV11-3 with TRBJ2-1; TCRdb proposes TRBD2, but this gene call is untestable without DNA. In germline, CDR1 is SGHNT, CDR2 YENEEA. This CDR3 region has 15 residues. The chain's CDR3 is CASSYAAGGTNEQFF. Full variable domain (rest looked up from reference TRBV11-3 and TRBJ2-1): EAGVVQSPRYKIIEKKQPVAFWCNPISGHNTLYWYLQNLGQGPELLIRYENEEAVDDSQLPKDRFSAERLKGVDSTLKIQPAELGDSAVYLCASSYAAGGTNEQFFGPGTRLTVL.

The rearrangement uses TRBV19 and TRBJ1-5. The CDR3 has 17 residues. Germline V gene sequence: CDR1 LNHDA, CDR2 SQIVND (reference sequence). CDR3 amino acids: CASSIDLEIYSNQPQHF.

This sequence joins TRBV4-1 and TRBJ2-7; TCRdb selects TRBD1, and the lack of DNA leaves this call unchecked. Germline V lookup: CDR1 MGHRA, CDR2 YSYEKL. The CDR3 sequence is 14 residues long. The CDR3 is CASSGREGSYEQYF.

The chain joins TRBV7-9 to TRBJ2-7. The CDR3 consists of 11 residues. Germline CDR1 reads SEHNR; CDR2 reads FQNEAQ (reference sequence). CDR3 protein: CASSFNYEQYF.